Listed below are T cell receptor beta chains from one sample, sequenced in a study of human T cells and chemical hapten exposure. In TCRdb, the RACE reads were re-called with MiXCR into one record per CDR3 protein. The profile covers 80,000 to 100,000 distinct CDR3 sequences, with roughly 10% appearing a single time and around 3.7% taken by the ten largest. Here the sequenced sample was whole blood, taken in connection with sensitization to the hapten diphenylcyclopropenone (DPC). The receptors were sampled from a woman aged 50 to 60 with alopecia areata. Some clones in this sample may be carry-over from other donors' samples. The CDR3 runs from the conserved cysteine through the conserved F or W. D genes are given only for firm matches. Where a row states a size, it is once, few, many or the class of an expanded clone; other rows omit it.

TGCAGTGCTTCCCCGATTCTGGGGGGGAGAAATCAGCCCCAGCATTTT,CSASPILGGRNQPQHF,.,TRBJ1-5,TRBV20-1,.
TGTGCCAGCAGCGCGGCCTTACGAGACGGTGAGCAGTTCTTC,CASSAALRDGEQFF,.,TRBJ2-1,TRBV7-3,.
TGTGCCACCAGTGATTTGGGCGGGACAAGAACAGATACGCAGTATTTT,CATSDLGGTRTDTQYF,.,TRBJ2-3,TRBV24-1,.
TGTGCCAGCAGTTTAGGTGCCCAGGCAAATGAGCAGTTCTTC,CASSLGAQANEQFF,.,TRBJ2-1,TRBV12-3/TRBV12-4,many
TGTGCCAGCAGCCCCATGGAGGGCGGGAGTGGATCCTACGAGCAGTACTTC,CASSPMEGGSGSYEQYF,TRBD2,TRBJ2-7,TRBV7-2,few
TGTGCCAGCAGCCTCTCCCCTACAGGGGACGAAGAGACCCAGTACTTC,CASSLSPTGDEETQYF,TRBD1,TRBJ2-5,TRBV13,.
TGTGCCACCAGGGGGGACACTGAAGCTTTCTTT,CATRGDTEAFF,.,TRBJ1-1,TRBV24-1,.
TGTGCCAGCAGCTTATTTAGCCTGAGCTCCTACAATGAGCAGTTCTTC,CASSLFSLSSYNEQFF,.,TRBJ2-1,TRBV7-9,many
TGCGCCAGCAGCTTTGAGGTCCTCAACTATGGCTACACCTTC,CASSFEVLNYGYTF,.,TRBJ1-2,TRBV5-1,.
TGTGCCAGCTCCACGTCGAGCATAAACACCGGGGAGCTGTTTTTT,CASSTSSINTGELFF,.,TRBJ2-2,TRBV7-2,many
TGCGCCAGCAGCTTGGCCGGGCGGGGGCGCCATTTC,CASSLAGRGRHF,.,TRBJ2-7,TRBV5-1,.
TGTGCCAGCAGCACCCACATGGACAGCCGAGGAGCTTTCTTT,CASSTHMDSRGAFF,.,TRBJ1-1,TRBV7-9,many
TGTGCCAGCAGCGAAAGGGGGTACGAGCAGTACTTC,CASSERGYEQYF,.,TRBJ2-7,TRBV6-5,many
TGTGCCAGCGGGCGGCAGTCCGGGGAGCTGTTTTTT,CASGRQSGELFF,.,TRBJ2-2,TRBV6-6,many
TGCAGTGCCACGGGACACCCGAACACTGAAGCTTTCTTT,CSATGHPNTEAFF,.,TRBJ1-1,TRBV20-1,many
TGTGCCAGCAGCTCCCGGACTAGTGGGAGTGAGCAGTTCTTC,CASSSRTSGSEQFF,TRBD2,TRBJ2-1,TRBV7-6,many
TGTGCCAGCAGCCACATGGTGGCAGGGGAAAATGGCTACACCTTC,CASSHMVAGENGYTF,.,TRBJ1-2,TRBV3-1,many
TGTGCCAGCAGTAAACCAGGGCAGAACACTGAAGCTTTCTTT,CASSKPGQNTEAFF,.,TRBJ1-1,TRBV6-1,.
TGTGCCAGCAGCTTATCCCCAGACAGGATCTATGGCTACACCTTC,CASSLSPDRIYGYTF,.,TRBJ1-2,TRBV11-2,few
TGTGCCAGCAGCGGGATTGAGAGGACAGGCAATAATGGCTACACCTTC,CASSGIERTGNNGYTF,TRBD1,TRBJ1-2,TRBV6-1,few
TGTGCCAGTAGTATTGGGGCTTCCTACAATGAGCAGTTCTTC,CASSIGASYNEQFF,.,TRBJ2-1,TRBV19,many
TGTGCCAGCAGTTACTCGACTCCGAACACAGATACGCAGTATTTT,CASSYSTPNTDTQYF,.,TRBJ2-3,TRBV6-6,.
TGTGCCAGTAGTGCCGGGACAGTTAATTCACCCCTCCACTTT,CASSAGTVNSPLHF,TRBD1,TRBJ1-6,TRBV19,.
TGTGCCAGCTCCCCTTTTAGGGGGCGCACCCACTATAAGAATGGCTACACCTTC,CASSPFRGRTHYKNGYTF,TRBD1,TRBJ1-2,TRBV18,few
TGTGCCAGCAGAACCGGGACTATGCGAGGGGAGCAGTACTTC,CASRTGTMRGEQYF,TRBD2,TRBJ2-7,TRBV6-1,.
TGTGCCAGCAGCCGGGGGACAGGTGCCTACGAGCAGTACTTC,CASSRGTGAYEQYF,TRBD1,TRBJ2-7,TRBV11-2,many
TGTGCCTGCGCCGGAGGGCTGACCCTCCACTTT,CACAGGLTLHF,.,TRBJ1-6,TRBV30,.
TGTGCCAGCAGCTTAGGGACTAGCGGGAGGGAGGCTGAGCAGTTCTTC,CASSLGTSGREAEQFF,TRBD2,TRBJ2-1,TRBV7-6,many